This entry features one T cell receptor beta chain sequence. Its antigen is as yet unknown. This specimen comes from a study of response to subunit inactivated influenza vaccine. MiXCR, run by TCRdb on the RT-PCR reads, gives a single entry per CDR3 protein. Of about 500,000 distinct CDR3 sequences listed, more than 7% are singletons. Study outcomes and limitations: With each seasonal influenza vaccination, the authors suggested, few new T cells are recruited.

Per the germline V gene, CDR1 is SSHAT and CDR2 is FNYEAQ (reference sequence). This CDR3 region has 13 residues. Between the trimmed V and J ends, which lost 5 bases and 5 bases, there was a span of 9 bases. This clonotype originated in a man between 45 and 75 years old who received an inactivated influenza vaccine. Here the sequenced sample was PBMCs from blood, taken 23 to 25 months after vaccination. The chain is built from TRBV7-7 and TRBJ2-2; D remains unclear. In DNA form, the CDR3 reads TGTGCCAGCAGCCCCCAGTGGACCGGGGAGCTGTTTTTT. It translates to CASSPQWTGELFF. The entire variable domain, with the rest obtained from reference TRBV7-7 and TRBJ2-2, is as follows: GAGVSQSPRYKVTKRGQDVTLRCDPISSHATLYWYQQALGQGPEFLTYFNYEAQPDKSGLPSDRFSAERPEGSISTLTIQRTEQRDSAMYRCASSPQWTGELFFGEGSRLTVL.